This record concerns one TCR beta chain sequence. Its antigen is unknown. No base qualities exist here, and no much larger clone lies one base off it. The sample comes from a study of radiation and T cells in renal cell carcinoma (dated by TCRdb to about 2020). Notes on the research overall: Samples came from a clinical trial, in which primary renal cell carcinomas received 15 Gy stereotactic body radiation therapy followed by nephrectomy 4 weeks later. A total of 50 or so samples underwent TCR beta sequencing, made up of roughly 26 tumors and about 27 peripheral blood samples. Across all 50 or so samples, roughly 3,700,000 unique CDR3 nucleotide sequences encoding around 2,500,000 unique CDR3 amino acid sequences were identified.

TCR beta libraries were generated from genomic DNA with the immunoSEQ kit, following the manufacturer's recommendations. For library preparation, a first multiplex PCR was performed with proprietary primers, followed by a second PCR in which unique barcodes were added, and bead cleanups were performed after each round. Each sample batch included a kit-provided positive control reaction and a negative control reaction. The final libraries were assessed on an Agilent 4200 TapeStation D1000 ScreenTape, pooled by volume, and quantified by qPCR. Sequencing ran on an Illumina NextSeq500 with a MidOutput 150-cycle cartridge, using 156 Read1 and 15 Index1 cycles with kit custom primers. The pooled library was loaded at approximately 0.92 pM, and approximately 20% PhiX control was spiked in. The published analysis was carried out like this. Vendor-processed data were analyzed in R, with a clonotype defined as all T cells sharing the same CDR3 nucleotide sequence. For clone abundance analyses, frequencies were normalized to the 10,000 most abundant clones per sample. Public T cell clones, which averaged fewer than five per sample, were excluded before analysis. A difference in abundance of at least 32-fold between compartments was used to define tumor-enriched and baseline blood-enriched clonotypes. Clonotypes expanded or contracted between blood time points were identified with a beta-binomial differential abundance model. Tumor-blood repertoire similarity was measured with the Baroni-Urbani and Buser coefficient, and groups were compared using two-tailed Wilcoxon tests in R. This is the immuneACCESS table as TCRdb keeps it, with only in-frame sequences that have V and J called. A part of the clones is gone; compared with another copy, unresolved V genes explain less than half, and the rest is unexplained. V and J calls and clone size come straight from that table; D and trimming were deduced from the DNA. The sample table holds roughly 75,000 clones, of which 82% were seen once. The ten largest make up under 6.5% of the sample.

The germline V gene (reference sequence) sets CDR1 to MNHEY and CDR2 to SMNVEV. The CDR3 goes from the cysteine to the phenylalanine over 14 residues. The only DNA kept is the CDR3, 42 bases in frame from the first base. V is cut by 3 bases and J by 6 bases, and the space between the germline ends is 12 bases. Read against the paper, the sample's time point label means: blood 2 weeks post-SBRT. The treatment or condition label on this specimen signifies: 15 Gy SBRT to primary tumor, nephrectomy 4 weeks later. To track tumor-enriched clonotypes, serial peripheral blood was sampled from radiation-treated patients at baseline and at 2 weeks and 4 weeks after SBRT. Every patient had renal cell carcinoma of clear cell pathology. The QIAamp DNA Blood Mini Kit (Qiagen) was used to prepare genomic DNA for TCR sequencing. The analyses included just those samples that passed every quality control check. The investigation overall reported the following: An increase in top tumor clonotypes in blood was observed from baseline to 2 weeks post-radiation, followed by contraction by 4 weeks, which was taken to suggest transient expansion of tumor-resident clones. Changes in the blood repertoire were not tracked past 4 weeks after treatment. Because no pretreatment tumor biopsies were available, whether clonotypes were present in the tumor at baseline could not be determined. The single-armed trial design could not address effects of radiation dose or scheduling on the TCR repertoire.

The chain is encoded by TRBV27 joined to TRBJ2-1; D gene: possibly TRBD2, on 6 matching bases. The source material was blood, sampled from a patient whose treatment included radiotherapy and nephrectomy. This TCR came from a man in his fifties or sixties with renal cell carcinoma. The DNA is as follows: TGTGCCAGCAGTTTGACTAGTTCCGGCAATGAGCAGTTCTTC. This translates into CASSLTSSGNEQFF.